Listed here are 5 T cell receptor beta chains from one sample, sequenced in a study of CD8 T cells in Susac syndrome. RNA amounts of roughly 0.45 to 1 ug underwent reverse transcription with random hexamers. TCRdb redid the calling of the immunoSEQ multiplex PCR reads with MiXCR, one entry per CDR3 protein. The sample holds roughly 52,000 distinct CDR3 sequences, roughly 94% seen once. The sequenced sample consisted of CD8+ T cells from PBMCs. Receptors originate from a human donor with Susac syndrome.

In DNA form, the CDR3 reads TGTGCCAGCAGCCAAGCAAACAGGGCAAGAGATGGCTACACCTTC. Its translation is CASSQANRARDGYTF. The chain is built from TRBV3-1 and TRBJ1-2; maybe TRBD1 (6 bases). The V end was cut by 1 base, the J end by 6 bases, with 15 bases between. This CDR3 has 15 amino acids. CDR1 and CDR2 (germline): LGHDT, YNNKEL (reference sequence).

The chain couples TRBV27 to TRBJ2-7; D unresolved. V lost 3 bases and J lost 2, with 11 bases in between. Per germline, CDR1 MNHEY and CDR2 SMNVEV (reference sequence). The CDR3 has 14 amino acids. CDR3 loop: CASSFATMTYEQYF. The DNA of the CDR3 is TGTGCCAGCAGTTTCGCGACGATGACCTACGAGCAGTACTTC.

The V and J genes are TRBV6-5 and TRBJ2-3; 7 bases align to TRBD1. The germline V gene encodes CDR1 MNHEY and CDR2 SVGAGI. V was clipped by 5 bases and J by 4 bases; unmatched bases: 9. The CDR3 has 15 residues. The DNA for the CDR3 is TGTGCCAGCAGTCGACCGGGACAGCTCTCAGATACGCAGTATTTT. As protein: CASSRPGQLSDTQYF.

This clonotype has just one count. The chain employs TRBV7-8 and TRBJ1-5; tentative D call: TRBD1 (6 bases). CDR1 and CDR2 from the germline V gene are SGHVS and FQNEAQ. Trimming cost V 5 bases and J 1 base, with 12 bases left between them. CDR3 size: 15 residues. This CDR3 is CASSQDRMSNQPQHF. CDR3 DNA: TGTGCCAGCAGCCAAGACAGGATGAGCAATCAGCCCCAGCATTTT.

The CDR3 spells CSVSGGSSYNEQFF. In DNA form, the CDR3 reads TGCAGCGTTAGCGGGGGGAGCTCCTACAATGAGCAGTTCTTC. The chain joins TRBV29-1 to TRBJ2-1; 9 nucleotides agree with TRBD2. The CDR3 totals 14 residues. After removal of 5 bases from V and 0 bases from J, the junction contained 2 bases not matched to a gene. Germline CDR1 and CDR2: SQVTM and ANQGSEA.